Presented here are 4 T cell receptor beta chains from one specimen sequenced in a study of beta chain features in type 1 diabetes. Points from the study as a whole: TCRB CDR3 length was moderately but significantly reduced in all four CD4+ subsets of Type 1 diabetes patients.

What was sequenced were expressed TCRB transcripts, since all of the isolated RNA had been reverse transcribed. Generated by immunoSEQ multiplex PCR, the TCRdb table keeps only in-frame clones and is missing some. Of 250,000 to 300,000 clones detected, approximately 24% appear once; the ten largest clones hold 0.012%. Their target antigens are unknown. Sequenced input: naive CD4+ T cells from blood. The receptors derive from a woman aged 25 to 39 with type 1 diabetes.

This clone was recorded a few times. CDR3 sequence reads: CAWDRDNQPQHF. CDR3 nucleotide sequence: TGTGCCTGGGACAGGGATAATCAGCCCCAGCATTTT. The gene calls are TRBV30 and TRBJ1-5, with 7 bases fitting TRBD1. The V gene's germline CDR1 is GTSNPN and CDR2 SVGIG (reference sequence). The CDR3 loop spans 12 amino acids. After removal of 5 bases from V and 4 bases from J, the junction contained 2 bases not matched to a gene.

The chain employs TRBV18 and TRBJ2-5, with TRBD2 matching over 8 bases. Trimming removed 3 bases from V and 4 bases from J; junction bases left unmatched: 4. CDR1 and CDR2 (germline): KGHSH, LQKENI. The CDR3 has 14 residues. CDR3: CASSPGLERETQYF. The CDR3 nucleotides read TGTGCCAGCTCACCGGGACTAGAGAGAGAGACCCAGTACTTC.

This clone showed up just once. The CDR3 is CASSVVGSGQETQYF. The CDR3 nucleotides are TGTGCCAGCAGCGTAGTTGGTAGCGGCCAAGAGACCCAGTACTTC. The chain carries TRBV9 and TRBJ2-5, with D possibly TRBD2 on 6 matching bases. The CDR3 loop spans 15 amino acids. The ends were cut back, 0 bases at V and 1 base at J, with 10 bases in the middle. The V gene's germline CDR1 is SGDLS and CDR2 YYNGEE.

V and J are TRBV2 and TRBJ1-2; TRBD1 agrees at 10 bases. The trim removed 6 bases at V and 14 bases at J, leaving 9 bases unmatched. Germline V gene data show CDR1 as SNHLY and CDR2 as FYNNEI. The CDR3 is 12 amino acids. DNA of the CDR3: TGTGCCAGCAGGAACCGGGACAGGGGCTGTACCTTC. Residues: CASRNRDRGCTF.